This T cell receptor (beta chain) stems from a study of blood T cell repertoires in COVID-19. Study details: There were acute and convalescent COVID-19 samples, and they came from the United States, Italy and Spain. Nucleic acid was either cDNA or gDNA, and it came from T cells, B-cell-depleted T cells, or PBMCs.

V gave up 0 bases and J gave up 8 bases; unmatched junction bases: 4. Germline lookup yields CDR1 SGHRS and CDR2 YFSETQ. The CDR3 spans 13 residues. In the original workflow: Amplifying reference gene primers gave estimates of nucleated cell counts. This table comes from immunoSEQ multiplex PCR, and its TCRdb copy is limited to in-frame clones, with some not included. V and J calls and clone size are given by that table; D and trimming were obtained from the DNA. In the table there are around 79,000 clones, 80% to 90% of which are singletons. V and J are TRBV5-1 and TRBJ1-2; TRBD1 aligns across 7 bases. This TCR was recovered from a man between 65 and 85 years old with active or convalescent COVID-19. Sequences were obtained from peripheral blood. CDR3 loop: CASSLDRGQGYTF. In nucleotides, the CDR3 is TGCGCCAGCAGCTTGGACAGGGGACAAGGCTACACCTTC.